This T cell receptor beta chain was profiled in a study of blood T cell repertoires in COVID-19. Looking at the study overall: T cells, B-cell-depleted T cells, or PBMCs provided the cDNA or gDNA that served as material.

Data came from immunoSEQ multiplex PCR; TCRdb stores just in-frame clones and leaves some out. The table includes hundreds of thousands of clones, around 82% detected once. Living in 20 to 30 US areas, the participants were between roughly 18 and 90 years of age. Participant reports of clinical history set cohort assignment. The CDR3 runs to 13 residues. The germline CDR1 and CDR2 sequences are SNHLY and FYNNEI. V was clipped by 6 bases and J by 3 bases; unmatched bases: 4. The TCR sequence derives from a woman between 40 and 55 years old who had been exposed to COVID-19. The rearrangement uses TRBV2 and TRBJ1-2; 7 bases are shared with TRBD1. Sample: PBMCs or T cells enriched from blood (not recorded which). For the CDR3, the DNA is TGTGCCAGCAGGACAGGGACCGACTATGGCTACACCTTC. Its protein product is CASRTGTDYGYTF.